Below are 10 T cell receptor beta chains sequenced from a single sample in a study of T cells in Graves' hyperthyroidism and ophthalmopathy. From RNA transcripts, TCR beta CDR3 regions were amplified. HTBI primers were employed in a first-round RT-PCR of the TCR CDR3. TCRdb analysed the multiplex PCR reads with MiXCR anew, one entry per CDR3 protein. The sample lists approximately 590,000 distinct CDR3 sequences, around 45% seen once, with just over 8% in the top ten. Sequenced material: peripheral blood or thyroid tissue (not recorded which). The receptors derive from a woman aged 18 to 35 with Graves' hyperthyroidism.

The rearrangement joins TRBV11-3 to TRBJ2-2, with TRBD1 identical over 9 bases. In germline, CDR1 is SGHNT, CDR2 YENEEA. With V trimmed by 8 bases and J by 1 base, 5 bases remained unmatched. There are 15 residues in the CDR3. The chain's CDR3 is CASCDRGKNTGELFF. In DNA form, the CDR3 reads TGTGCCAGCTGTGACAGGGGGAAGAACACCGGGGAGCTGTTTTTT.

This CDR3 reads CASSPPRLSSYEQYF. CDR3 in DNA: TGTGCCAGCAGCCCCCCGCGCCTATCCTCCTACGAGCAGTACTTC. The chain couples TRBV7-8 to TRBJ2-7; no definite D call. V gave up 5 bases and J gave up 0 bases, with 14 bases separating them. CDR1 SGHVS and CDR2 FQNEAQ come from the germline V gene. CDR3 size: 15 residues.

The chain employs TRBV2 and TRBJ2-2, with D perhaps assigned TRBD1 or TRBD2 (5 bases each). V lost 10 bases and J lost 8, with 17 bases in between. The CDR3 extends over 13 amino acids. Germline CDR1 is SNHLY and CDR2 is FYNNEI. CDR3 nucleotide sequence: TGTGCCATCTCCGGTGGGGGTGCTGGGGAGCTGTTTTTT. This codes for CAISGGGAGELFF.

In DNA, the CDR3 is TGTGCCAGCAGCAAAAGGGAGAGGCAGTACGAGCAGTACTTC. It yields the protein CASSKRERQYEQYF. The rearrangement links TRBV14 to TRBJ2-7; D may be TRBD2 (5 bases). V dropped 5 bases and J dropped 4 bases, with 15 bases sitting between them. CDR3 size: 14 residues. Looked up from germline, CDR1 is SGHDN and CDR2 is FVKESK. The full variable domain, rest sourced from reference TRBV14 and TRBJ2-7, is EAGVTQFPSHSVIEKGQTVTLRCDPISGHDNLYWYRRVMGKEIKFLLHFVKESKQDESGMPNNRFLAERTGGTYSTLKVQPAELEDSGVYFCASSKRERQYEQYFGPGTRLTVT.

This clonotype was counted ten times or more. J is TRBJ2-5 and V is TRBV7-3, with D perhaps being TRBD1 or TRBD2 (5 bases each). Trimming cost V 0 bases and J 3 bases, with 8 bases left between them. Germline lookup yields CDR1 SGHTA and CDR2 FQGTGA. This CDR3 has 14 residues. The CDR3 nucleotides are TGTGCCAGCAGCTTAACAGGGACCAAAGAGACCCAGTACTTC. Encoded protein: CASSLTGTKETQYF. Based on the CDR3 plus reference TRBV7-3 and TRBJ2-5, the full variable domain is GAGVSQTPSNKVTEKGKYVELRCDPISGHTALYWYRQSLGQGPEFLIYFQGTGAADDSGLPNDRFFAVRPEGSVSTLKIQRTERGDSAVYLCASSLTGTKETQYFGPGTRLLVL.

This clonotype was picked up many times. The chain combines TRBV7-2 with TRBJ1-2; 7 positions match TRBD1. V shed 5 bases, J shed 3 bases, and the junction held 6 bases outside the gene matches. The CDR3 has 14 residues. Germline V gene lookup returns CDR1 SGHTA and CDR2 FQGNSA. The CDR3 loop reads CASSLSGTDYGYTF. The CDR3 DNA is TGTGCCAGCAGCCTCTCCGGGACAGACTATGGCTACACCTTC.

Concerning this clonotype itself: Possible read error: a much larger clone is one base away. The gene calls are TRBV9 and TRBJ1-2, with TRBD1 matching 9 bases. V trimming: 8 bases; J trimming: 4 bases; junction bases outside the gene matches: 9. Germline values: CDR1 SGDLS, CDR2 YYNGEE. The CDR3 runs 14 residues. The CDR3 loop reads CARSPSDRGYGYTF. In DNA form, the CDR3 reads TGTGCCAGGAGCCCATCGGACAGGGGCTATGGCTACACCTTC.

Many counts were recorded for this clonotype. The V call is TRBV7-2, the J call TRBJ2-7; no clear D. V lost 3 bases, J lost 0 bases, and 3 bases lay in between. Germline CDR1 is SGHTA and CDR2 is FQGNSA. The CDR3 sequence is 12 residues long. CDR3 residues: CASSFPSYEQYF. DNA for the CDR3: TGTGCCAGCAGCTTCCCCTCCTACGAGCAGTACTTC.

There are many counts of this clonotype. This chain joins TRBV7-9 and TRBJ2-5; 12 nucleotides align to TRBD1. This CDR3 comprises 14 residues. Trimming took 4 bases from V and 4 from J; bases not matched to a gene: 1. Germline assignment: CDR1 SEHNR and CDR2 FQNEAQ (reference sequence). The CDR3 is CASSWDRGRETQYF. The CDR3 nucleotides are TGTGCCAGCAGCTGGGACAGGGGGCGAGAGACCCAGTACTTC.

V gene TRBV7-8 combines with J gene TRBJ2-7; tentative D call: TRBD2 (6 bases). This CDR3 contains 14 residues. Trimming stripped 5 bases from V and 0 bases from J, with 11 bases between. CDR1 SGHVS and CDR2 FQNEAQ come from the germline V gene. CDR3: CASSPRLGSYEQYF. CDR3 coding DNA: TGTGCCAGCAGCCCAAGACTAGGCTCCTACGAGCAGTACTTC.